This paragraph reports one T cell receptor (beta chain). What it binds is unknown. The record originates from a study of Ad26.COV2.S vaccination and SARS-CoV-2 variants. Study-level background: By the intramuscular route, Ad26.COV2.S was given once, or twice 56 days apart. Study-wide results and limits: Total T cell responses may have been underestimated by the TCR breadth and depth analyses. CD8+ and CD4+ T cells specific for spike reportedly responded with substantial breadth after vaccination.

The table came from immunoSEQ multiplex PCR; TCRdb's copy has only in-frame clones and leaves some out. The sample has hundreds of thousands of clones, approximately 88% seen once; the top ten hold around 1.4%. Treatment specified: 15 to 20 received Ad26.COV2.S at low or high dose, single or two shots; 5 received placebo; per-sample allocation not given. The investigators took samples on day 63 after the first vaccine or placebo injection. V was cut by 0 bases and J by 2 bases, with 11 bases left in between. Germline CDR1 MNHEY, CDR2 SVGAGI. CDR3 size: 16 residues. Sequenced material: peripheral blood, taken in a trial of Ad26.COV2.S vaccine versus placebo. V is TRBV6-5 and J is TRBJ1-3, with D perhaps matching TRBD1 (6 bases). This sequence was found in a person aged 18-65 years who received the Ad26.COV2.S COVID-19 vaccine or a placebo. CDR3 loop: CASSYSNEGAGNTIYF. The DNA of the CDR3 is TGTGCCAGCAGTTACTCGAATGAGGGGGCTGGAAACACCATATATTTT.